Each of the 5 T cell receptor beta chains below was sequenced from the same sample in a study of blood T cell repertoires in COVID-19. Sequenced by immunoSEQ multiplex PCR; TCRdb stores in-frame clones only, minus some. The table shows around 220,000 clones, with more than 75% occurring only once. Material for sequencing was peripheral blood. Receptors were obtained from a middle-aged man with active or convalescent COVID-19.

The genes are TRBV28 and TRBJ1-3, with D perhaps matching TRBD1 (5 bases). The length of the CDR3 is 14 residues. The ends were cut back, 7 bases at V and 3 bases at J, with 13 bases in the middle. Germline V CDR1 and CDR2: MDHEN, SYDVKM. The CDR3 reads CASTSGGDGNTIYF. CDR3 DNA: TGTGCCAGCACATCGGGGGGGGATGGAAACACCATATATTTT.

The CDR3 DNA reads TGTGCCAGCAGCCCCGGGACAGGAGGTGAGACCCAGTACTTC. Amino acid sequence: CASSPGTGGETQYF. The chain has TRBV7-2 and TRBJ2-5, with 8 bases identical to TRBD1. The CDR3 sequence is 14 residues long. The V gene end was trimmed by 5 bases and the J gene end by 5 bases; junction bases not matched to a gene: 7. CDR1 SGHTA and CDR2 FQGNSA come from the germline V gene.

This chain links TRBV5-4 with TRBJ2-7, with 7 bases lining up with TRBD2. The CDR3 extends over 14 amino acids. The J segment lost 4 bases and the V segment lost 0 bases, leaving 4 bases of the junction unmatched. Germline lookup yields CDR1 SGHNT and CDR2 YYREEE (reference sequence). CDR3: CASSLALAPYEQYF. The CDR3 bases are TGTGCCAGCAGCTTGGCACTAGCGCCATACGAGCAGTACTTC.

The CDR3 DNA is TGTGCCAGCAGTGATAAGGCGGGGCGCGGAGAGCAGTACTTC. Protein sequence: CASSDKAGRGEQYF. The chain is built from TRBV6-1 and TRBJ2-7, with D perhaps TRBD2 (6 bases). V lost 3 bases and J lost 7, with 16 bases in between. The CDR3 is 14 residues long. Looked up from germline, CDR1 is MNHNS and CDR2 is SASEGT.

The rearrangement uses TRBV6-5 and TRBJ2-5; 7 positions match TRBD2. The CDR3 spans 13 residues. V shed 5 bases and J 10 bases; nucleotides not matched to a gene: 10. Germline assignment: CDR1 MNHEY and CDR2 SVGAGI. This CDR3 reads CASSPQGGFDQYF. In DNA, the CDR3 is TGTGCCAGCAGTCCCCAGGGAGGGTTTGACCAGTACTTC.